This paragraph covers one TCR beta chain sequence. This clone came up a few times. No antigen is known for it. One base away there is no much larger clone; base qualities are not given. Library preparation was by the immunoSEQ multiplex PCR assay. The source study handled its data this way. A statistical classification framework was built to diagnose cytomegalovirus status from the catalog of TCR beta chain sequences. The table was pulled from immuneACCESS by TCRdb, which kept in-frame rearrangements only. Such tables lose some clones; where checked, under half of the loss comes from unresolved V genes, and the rest has no known cause. Clone size and the V and J calls come from that table; the DNA yielded D and trimming. The sample profile shows more than 55,000 clones; nearly 90% of them were found once. Around 14% of the sample lies in the top ten. Cut back by 1 base and 0 bases, the V and J ends lie 7 bases apart. Spanning cysteine to phenylalanine, the CDR3 consists of 14 amino acids. CDR3 DNA only is kept here, 42 bases in frame from base 1. The germline V gene encodes CDR1 LGHNA and CDR2 YNFKEQ.

Separate from the roughly 630-subject first cohort, the validation cohort of 95 to 150 subjects was the group to which the donors belonged. The data are from a study of cytomegalovirus exposure and HLA in healthy donors (dated by TCRdb to the late 2010s). In the study overall: According to a later analysis, the roughly 120 validation repertoires were produced on the same platform as the 666 repertoires of the first cohort. The study aimed to test whether cataloging public T cell receptors could reveal signatures of past pathogen exposure. In addition to the first cohort of 500 to 850 subjects, a separate validation cohort of 120 different subjects was used. To predict cytomegalovirus infection status, the study brought together high-throughput TCR immunosequencing, statistical association of individual TCRs with disease status, and machine learning. General findings and caveats noted by the study authors: Most TCR sequences were seen in very few donors, while some public TCRs were found in many individuals. Three of the identified cytomegalovirus-associated TCR beta chains were confirmed in vitro to be specific for cytomegalovirus antigens. Subsequent analysis determined that TCRs grouped into clusters in the first cohort also showed a tendency toward co-occurrence across the 90 to 150 validation repertoires, and approximately 94% of cluster scores exceeded 0. A later analysis lacked HLA typing for the validation cohort, so it scored co-occurrence in that cohort across all 110 or so repertoires. The study gave a list of 150 to 200 TCR beta chains associated with cytomegalovirus. Cytomegalovirus status was reported to be diagnosed by the classifier with high specificity and sensitivity in both the original and validation cohorts. According to the authors, the approach could potentially be generalized to other disease states and immunological phenotypes.

The receptor chain draws on TRBV4-2 and TRBJ2-7; possibly the D gene is TRBD2, per 5 matching bases. The source is a young woman in good health and CMV-seronegative. The sample taken for sequencing was PBMCs. The encoded CDR3 is CASSQGTVSYEQYF. The DNA sequence follows: TGTGCCAGCAGCCAAGGGACTGTCTCCTACGAGCAGTACTTC.